This TCR beta chain appears in the sequencing data of a study of esophageal squamous cell carcinoma under preoperative chemotherapy (dated by TCRdb to 2016 to 2018). Regarding the research as a whole: TCR repertoires were profiled in both peripheral blood T cells and tumor-infiltrating lymphocytes. In patients with esophageal squamous cell carcinoma, the study looked at what paclitaxel-nedaplatin chemotherapy did to T-cell receptor repertoires. Five or six patients with primary esophageal squamous cell carcinoma were included in the cohort. Repertoires from samples collected before paclitaxel-nedaplatin therapy were compared with repertoires from samples collected after the therapy. Findings and caveats that apply to the study as a whole: The cohort was small, with only 5 or 6 patients with esophageal squamous cell carcinoma analyzed. After chemotherapy, TCR diversity rose significantly in peripheral T cells, but this increase was not seen in tumor-infiltrating lymphocytes. Clonotype frequencies shifted immediately and substantially under paclitaxel-nedaplatin therapy, and abundant clones were more likely to contract than to amplify. Post-treatment tumor-infiltrating lymphocytes appeared to be derived in part from peripheral T cells migrating into the tumor, rather than solely from local clonal changes.

Reading the germline V gene gives CDR1 LGHNA and CDR2 YSLEER. V was cut back by 3 bases and J by 5 bases, leaving a gap of 10 bases between them. Including cysteine and phenylalanine, the CDR3 has 13 amino acids. Just the 39-base CDR3 DNA is kept, in frame starting at base 1. The library was made by PCR. Data came from a HiSeq X Ten. High-throughput sequencing was used to characterize TCR repertoires. Through fastp at Q25 and MiXCR, TCRdb rebuilt clones from the public reads, retaining in-frame beta chains. Each CDR3 protein gets just one entry, which takes the most common genes and DNA from the rows behind it. In this sample the table shows roughly 30,000 distinct CDR3 sequences, roughly 52% of which occur a single time. Clones ranked in the top ten supply 23% of the sample. The time point label here, explained by the study, means: after preoperative PTX-NDP chemotherapy. Patients received paclitaxel-nedaplatin as preoperative chemotherapy before surgery.

This clonotype was observed many times. The specificity of this receptor is unknown. Base-call qualities are not available, and no considerably larger clone is one nucleotide away. The sample was collected from a patient given preoperative chemotherapy. The sequence was obtained from a human donor with esophageal squamous cell carcinoma. The donor label of this sample is uncertain. The chain joins TRBV4-3 to TRBJ2-5, with TRBD2 perhaps the D gene, on 5 matching bases. Here is the DNA: TGCGCCAGCAGCCAGGACCCGGGGGAGACCCAGTACTTC. Its product reads: CASSQDPGETQYF.